Presented here are 20 T cell receptor beta chains from one specimen sequenced in a study of T cell responses to AZD1222 COVID-19 vaccine. The table came from immunoSEQ multiplex PCR; TCRdb's copy has only in-frame clones and leaves some out. Counted here are more than 100,000 clones, 92% occurring once; the ten biggest clones make up around 8.2%. The sample was peripheral blood, taken 28 days after the second AZD1222 dose. These receptors all come from an adult who received the AZD1222 COVID-19 vaccine.

V gene TRBV5-1 combines with J gene TRBJ1-6, with TRBD1 as a possible D gene (5 bases). Trimming cost V 1 base and J 8 bases, with 19 bases left between them. The length of the CDR3 is 17 residues. The germline CDR1 and CDR2 sequences are SGHRS and YFSETQ. CDR3 bases: TGCGCCAGCAGCTTGTCGCCGACGGACAAGGAATATTCACCCCTCCACTTT. Amino acids: CASSLSPTDKEYSPLHF.

The rearrangement uses TRBV4-1 and TRBJ1-6, with D unclear. This CDR3 region has 15 residues. From germline, CDR1 is MGHRA and CDR2 YSYEKL. Trimming removed 1 base at V and 10 bases at J, with 14 bases between. In nucleotides, the CDR3 is TGCGCCAGCAGCCAAGTCCGGGGATTCGAATCACCCCTCCACTTT. Translated, it gives CASSQVRGFESPLHF.

V usage is TRBV28 and J usage is TRBJ2-7; D is ambiguous. The CDR3 loop spans 13 amino acids. V was trimmed by 5 bases and J by 8 bases, leaving 16 bases between them. In germline, CDR1 is MDHEN, CDR2 SYDVKM. This CDR3 reads CASSNRQPAQQYF. The CDR3, as DNA: TGTGCCAGCAGTAACCGACAACCCGCTCAGCAGTACTTC. The whole variable domain, filled in from reference TRBV28 and TRBJ2-7, reads DVKVTQSSRYLVKRTGEKVFLECVQDMDHENMFWYRQDPGLGLRLIYFSYDVKMKEKGDIPEGYSVSREKKERFSLILESASTNQTSMYLCASSNRQPAQQYFGPGTRLTVT.

The chain joins TRBV18 to TRBJ1-2; possible D gene TRBD1, 5 bases. V was trimmed by 3 bases and J by 2 bases, leaving 16 bases between them. The CDR3 runs 16 residues. Per the germline V gene, CDR1 is KGHSH and CDR2 is LQKENI. The CDR3 sequence: CASSPVAGTGNYGYTF. As DNA, the CDR3 is TGTGCCAGCTCACCGGTCGCCGGGACTGGCAACTATGGCTACACCTTC.

This clone showed up just once. J is TRBJ2-5 and V is TRBV18; possible D gene TRBD1, 6 bases. Germline CDR1 KGHSH, CDR2 LQKENI. Trimming removed 3 bases at V and 5 bases at J, with 16 bases between. CDR3 length equals 15 residues. CDR3 loop: CASSPKGGLRETQYF. The CDR3 DNA reads TGTGCCAGCTCACCTAAAGGGGGTCTTAGGGAGACCCAGTACTTC.

The CDR3, as DNA: TGTGCCAGCAGCTTAGAGTGGGACAGATACTACGAGCAGTACTTC. Translated, it gives CASSLEWDRYYEQYF. J is TRBJ2-7 and V is TRBV7-2, with TRBD1 matching over 7 bases. This CDR3 spans 15 amino acids. Trimming removed 1 base from V and 3 bases from J; junction bases left unmatched: 6. Germline CDR1 and CDR2: SGHTA and FQGNSA.

The chain links TRBV3-1 (or the pseudogene TRBV3-2) to TRBJ2-1; 11 bases are shared with TRBD2. The CDR3 runs 17 residues. After removal of 8 bases from V and 6 bases from J, the junction contained 15 bases not matched to a gene. Germline V lookup: CDR1 LGHDT, CDR2 YNNKEL (reference sequence). CDR3 DNA sequence: TGTGCCAGCGCCATCCACCAAACTAGCGGGGGTTTCAATGAGCAGTTCTTC. It codes for CASAIHQTSGGFNEQFF.

The V and J genes are TRBV4-1 and TRBJ1-2; 7 bases agree with TRBD1. V shed 3 bases and J 4 bases; nucleotides not matched to a gene: 8. From germline, CDR1 is MGHRA and CDR2 YSYEKL. The CDR3 has 15 residues. The CDR3 nucleotides read TGCGCCAGCAGCCATTTAGACAGGGAAACCTATGGCTACACCTTC. This sequence encodes CASSHLDRETYGYTF.

The V gene is TRBV4-1, the J gene TRBJ1-1, with a possible D match to TRBD1 (5 bases). The CDR3 sequence is 15 residues long. V lost 0 bases, J lost 1 base, and 9 bases lay in between. Germline assignment: CDR1 MGHRA and CDR2 YSYEKL. Here the CDR3 reads CASSQDLRGNTEAFF. The CDR3 DNA follows: TGCGCCAGCAGCCAAGATCTTAGGGGGAACACTGAAGCTTTCTTT.

The genes are TRBV11-2 and TRBJ1-2, with D possibly TRBD1 on 5 matching bases. Trimming left V 3 bases short and J 0 bases short, with 11 bases between. Germline CDR1 reads SGHAT; CDR2 reads FQNNGV. The CDR3 length is 15 residues. CDR3 sequence: CASSFGGTTNYGYTF. In nucleotides, the CDR3 is TGTGCCAGCAGCTTTGGGGGGACTACTAACTATGGCTACACCTTC.

The chain has TRBV27 and TRBJ2-4; perhaps TRBD2 as D (6 bases). The CDR3 runs 16 residues. Germline V gene lookup returns CDR1 MNHEY and CDR2 SMNVEV (reference sequence). Between the trimmed V and J ends, which lost 5 bases and 0 bases, there was a span of 14 bases. Here the CDR3 reads CASSPFSGVAKNIQYF. CDR3 coding DNA: TGTGCCAGCAGTCCGTTTAGCGGCGTAGCCAAAAACATTCAGTACTTC.

V gene TRBV19 combines with J gene TRBJ1-5; D is undetermined. Trimming removed 3 bases at V and 4 bases at J, with 7 bases between. There are 13 residues in the CDR3. Per germline, CDR1 LNHDA and CDR2 SQIVND (reference sequence). CDR3 in amino acids: CASSISGNQPQHF. CDR3 nucleotides: TGTGCCAGTAGTATCTCAGGTAATCAGCCCCAGCATTTT.

The J gene is TRBJ2-7, the V gene TRBV18, with 8 bases matching TRBD2. This CDR3 spans 14 amino acids. Germline CDR1 and CDR2: KGHSH and LQKENI. V trimming: 3 bases; J trimming: 6 bases; junction bases outside the gene matches: 7. The CDR3 DNA sequence: TGTGCCAGCTCACCGAACGCGGGGGGCGGCGAGCAGTACTTC. Amino acids: CASSPNAGGGEQYF.

The CDR3 region has the DNA TGTGCCAGTAAACCAGTTGACAGGGGGTCCCACAATTCACCCCTCCACTTT. This sequence encodes CASKPVDRGSHNSPLHF. V gene TRBV19 combines with J gene TRBJ1-6; TRBD1 aligns across 9 bases. Germline V CDR1 and CDR2: LNHDA, SQIVND (reference sequence). The junction had 14 bases not matched to a gene; V was cut back by 7 bases and J by 7 bases. The CDR3 runs to 17 residues.

This chain connects TRBV7-9 to TRBJ1-6, with a tentative D call TRBD1 (5 bases). Per the germline V gene, CDR1 is SEHNR and CDR2 is FQNEAQ (reference sequence). V dropped 3 bases and J dropped 5 bases, with 8 bases sitting between them. The CDR3 length is 14 residues. The CDR3 region is CASSFAGNNSPLHF. The CDR3 DNA is TGTGCCAGCAGCTTTGCAGGGAATAATTCACCCCTCCACTTT.

The rearrangement links TRBV7-9 to TRBJ1-1, with D maybe TRBD1 (6 bases). V was shortened by 5 bases and J by 0 bases, with 13 bases between the two germline ends. The CDR3 totals 15 residues. The germline gives CDR1 SEHNR, CDR2 FQNEAQ (reference sequence). The CDR3 DNA reads TGTGCCAGCAGCCCAACCGGGACATTGAACACTGAAGCTTTCTTT. The encoded protein is CASSPTGTLNTEAFF. Filled out from reference TRBV7-9 and TRBJ1-1, the complete variable domain reads DTGVSQNPRHKITKRGQNVTFRCDPISEHNRLYWYRQTLGQGPEFLTYFQNEAQLEKSRLLSDRFSAERPKGSFSTLEIQRTEQGDSAMYLCASSPTGTLNTEAFFGQGTRLTVV.

This chain links TRBV30 with TRBJ2-1, with D tentatively TRBD2 (5 bases). This CDR3 region has 14 residues. The V and J ends lost 7 bases and 7 bases respectively, with 20 bases between them. Germline values: CDR1 GTSNPN, CDR2 SVGIG (reference sequence). CDR3: CASCPETKSNEQFF. Here the CDR3 DNA reads TGTGCCTCGTGCCCGGAGACTAAAAGTAATGAGCAGTTCTTC.

This clone was found once. The J gene is TRBJ2-5, the V gene TRBV7-8; no reliable D call. The CDR3 extends over 15 amino acids. Trimming removed 0 bases at V and 1 base at J, with 9 bases between. CDR1 SGHVS and CDR2 FQNEAQ come from the germline V gene. The CDR3 region has the DNA TGTGCCAGCAGCTTAGCGCCCGGTTTCCAAGAGACCCAGTACTTC. This translates into CASSLAPGFQETQYF. Looking up the rest from reference TRBV7-8 and TRBJ2-5 gives the full variable domain: GAGVSQSPRYKVAKRGQDVALRCDPISGHVSLFWYQQALGQGPEFLTYFQNEAQLDKSGLPSDRFFAERPEGSVSTLKIQRTQQEDSAVYLCASSLAPGFQETQYFGPGTRLLVL.

The V and J genes are TRBV11-2 and TRBJ1-1; D gene unclear. V gave up 5 bases and J gave up 0 bases, with 7 bases separating them. Germline V gene sequence: CDR1 SGHAT, CDR2 FQNNGV. CDR3 size: 13 residues. The DNA of the CDR3 is TGTGCCAGCAGCCCTTGGATGAACACTGAAGCTTTCTTT. Translation: CASSPWMNTEAFF.

The chain employs TRBV10-3 and TRBJ1-3; D remains ambiguous. This CDR3 region has 15 residues. Germline V lookup: CDR1 ENHRY, CDR2 SYGVKD. V was cut by 3 bases and J by 1 base, with 10 bases left in between. CDR3 DNA: TGTGCCATCAGTGATGTTTTCGTATCTGGAAACACCATATATTTT. This sequence encodes CAISDVFVSGNTIYF.